A selection of T cell receptor beta chains follows, all from one sample in a study of blood T cell repertoires in COVID-19. Sequenced by immunoSEQ multiplex PCR; TCRdb stores in-frame clones only, minus some. The sample shows about 210,000 clones, around 85% of them seen only once. The sample consisted of peripheral blood. The receptor source for this set is a woman in her sixties or seventies with COVID-19, enrolled during active disease. Both conserved end residues are part of each CDR3. The D gene is left open where the match is weak. Expanded clones get a size class; other rows say once, few or many, or leave the size out.

v_gene,d_gene,abundance,j_gene,CDR3aa,CDR3nt
TRBV6-5,TRBD2,-,TRBJ2-1,CASNLAGRNEQFF,TGTGCCAGCAACTTAGCGGGACGCAATGAGCAGTTCTTC
TRBV6-2/TRBV6-3,TRBD2,-,TRBJ2-7,CASSYSIPLAGNSYEQYF,TGTGCCAGCAGTTACTCGATCCCCCTAGCGGGGAACTCCTACGAGCAGTACTTC
TRBV7-9,-,-,TRBJ1-1,CASSSRGGLDTEAFF,TGTGCCAGCAGCAGCAGGGGCGGGTTGGACACTGAAGCTTTCTTT
TRBV11-3,-,-,TRBJ1-2,CASSFLPDSNYGYTF,TGTGCCAGCAGCTTTCTCCCTGACAGTAACTATGGCTACACCTTC
TRBV6-1,-,-,TRBJ2-5,CASSEPAAVVETQYF,TGTGCCAGCAGTGAACCGGCAGCGGTGGTGGAGACCCAGTACTTC
TRBV7-3,TRBD2,-,TRBJ2-3,CASSSRSGGYTDTQYF,TGTGCCAGCAGCTCTCGGAGCGGGGGCTACACAGATACGCAGTATTTT
TRBV19,TRBD1,-,TRBJ1-5,CASSIPPGQRNQPQHF,TGTGCCAGTAGTATCCCACCGGGACAGAGAAATCAGCCCCAGCATTTT
TRBV18,-,-,TRBJ1-2,CASSPMTSGYGYTF,TGTGCCAGCTCACCAATGACATCTGGCTATGGCTACACCTTC
TRBV27,TRBD1,-,TRBJ2-1,CASSLDTGQFDEQFF,TGTGCCAGCAGTTTAGATACGGGACAGTTCGATGAGCAGTTCTTC
TRBV7-9,-,-,TRBJ1-2,CASSLRGQGTSGYTF,TGTGCCAGCAGCTTAAGAGGGCAGGGGACCAGTGGCTACACCTTC
TRBV6-5,-,-,TRBJ2-5,CASSTDRNQETQYF,TGTGCCAGCAGTACTGACAGGAACCAAGAGACCCAGTACTTC
TRBV6-2/TRBV6-3,-,-,TRBJ1-2,CASSYSQVGASGYTF,TGTGCCAGCAGTTACTCGCAAGTGGGAGCCAGTGGCTACACCTTC
TRBV28,TRBD1,-,TRBJ1-1,CASSSPGQINTEAFF,TGTGCCAGCAGTTCGCCGGGACAGATAAACACTGAAGCTTTCTTT
TRBV21-1,-,-,TRBJ2-7,CASSSYRRAGGLSYEQYF,TGTGCCAGCAGCTCCTATCGACGGGCGGGAGGACTCTCCTACGAGCAGTACTTC
TRBV11-3,-,-,TRBJ1-1,CASSDRGGVTEAFF,TGTGCCAGCAGCGACCGAGGGGGGGTGACTGAAGCTTTCTTT
TRBV11-2,-,-,TRBJ1-1,CASSFNEGTEAFF,TGTGCCAGCAGCTTTAATGAGGGCACTGAAGCTTTCTTT
TRBV5-6,-,once,TRBJ1-1,CASSLEAGTKNTEAFF,TGTGCCAGCAGCTTGGAGGCAGGAACAAAGAACACTGAAGCTTTCTTT
TRBV3-1/TRBV3-2,TRBD2,once,TRBJ2-1,CASSPPGTSGRDEQFF,TGTGCCAGCAGCCCACCCGGGACTAGCGGGAGAGATGAGCAGTTCTTC
TRBV4-3,-,-,TRBJ2-3,CASSPRGGTDTQYF,TGCGCCAGCAGCCCCCGAGGAGGGACAGATACGCAGTATTTT
TRBV18,-,-,TRBJ2-5,CASSPAGAQETQYF,TGTGCCAGCTCACCGGCGGGGGCCCAAGAGACCCAGTACTTC
TRBV19,TRBD2,-,TRBJ2-5,CASSRLAGGHETQYF,TGTGCCAGTAGCAGACTAGCGGGGGGGCACGAGACCCAGTACTTC
TRBV9,-,-,TRBJ1-2,CASSVVDIGYGYTF,TGTGCCAGCAGCGTAGTCGACATCGGCTATGGCTACACCTTC
TRBV2,TRBD1,few,TRBJ1-1,CASRAGTGGTEAFF,TGTGCCAGCAGGGCCGGGACAGGGGGGACTGAAGCTTTCTTT
TRBV5-4,TRBD2,-,TRBJ2-3,CASSPGLAGGYTDTQYF,TGTGCCAGCAGCCCCGGACTAGCGGGGGGGTACACAGATACGCAGTATTTT
TRBV9,TRBD1,-,TRBJ1-6,CASSVDGGQSNSPLHF,TGTGCCAGCAGCGTAGACGGGGGACAGTCCAATTCACCCCTCCACTTT
TRBV4-3,TRBD2,-,TRBJ2-3,CASSQQEASGGAYTDTQYF,TGCGCCAGCAGCCAACAGGAGGCAAGCGGGGGGGCGTACACAGATACGCAGTATTTT
TRBV3-1/TRBV3-2,TRBD2,-,TRBJ2-2,CASSHSVLTGGANTGELFF,TGTGCCAGCAGCCATTCCGTCCTTACGGGGGGGGCGAACACCGGGGAGCTGTTTTTT
TRBV7-3,-,-,TRBJ1-2,CASSLTLGAGGYTF,TGTGCCAGCAGCTTAACCCTTGGGGCTGGAGGCTACACCTTC
TRBV19,TRBD1,-,TRBJ1-6,CASNSDRASSPLHF,TGTGCCAGTAACTCGGACAGGGCGAGTTCACCCCTCCACTTT
TRBV29-1,-,-,TRBJ1-1,CSGGHMNTEAFF,TGCAGCGGGGGACATATGAACACTGAAGCTTTCTTT
TRBV6-5,-,-,TRBJ1-2,CASKEISNYGYTF,TGTGCCAGCAAGGAGATATCGAACTATGGCTACACCTTC
TRBV9,TRBD1,-,TRBJ1-5,CASSPDRGNQPQHF,TGTGCCAGCAGCCCCGACAGGGGGAATCAGCCCCAGCATTTT
TRBV2,TRBD1,few,TRBJ1-2,CASSQGAHGYTF,TGTGCCAGCAGTCAGGGGGCGCACGGCTACACCTTC
TRBV20-1,TRBD1,-,TRBJ1-5,CSASLWAGGLRGDQPQHF,TGCAGTGCTAGTTTATGGGCAGGGGGCCTAAGAGGAGATCAGCCCCAGCATTTT
TRBV11-2,-,few,TRBJ1-3,CASSSLRGRGNTIYF,TGTGCCAGCAGCTCGCTGCGGGGTCGCGGAAACACCATATATTTT
TRBV27,TRBD1,-,TRBJ1-1,CASSTGVDEAFF,TGTGCCAGCAGTACAGGGGTTGATGAAGCTTTCTTT